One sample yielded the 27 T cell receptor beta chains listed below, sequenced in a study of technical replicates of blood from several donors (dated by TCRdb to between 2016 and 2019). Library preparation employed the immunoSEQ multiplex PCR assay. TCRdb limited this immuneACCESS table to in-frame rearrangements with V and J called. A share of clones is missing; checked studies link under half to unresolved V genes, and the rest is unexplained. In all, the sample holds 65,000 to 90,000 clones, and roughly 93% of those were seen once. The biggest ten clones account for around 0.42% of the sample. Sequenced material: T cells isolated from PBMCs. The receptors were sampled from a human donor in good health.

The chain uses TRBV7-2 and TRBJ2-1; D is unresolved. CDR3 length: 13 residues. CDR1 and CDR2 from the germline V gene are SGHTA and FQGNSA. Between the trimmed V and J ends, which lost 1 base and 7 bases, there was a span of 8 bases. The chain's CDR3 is CASSLGRVNEQFF. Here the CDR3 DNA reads TGTGCCAGCAGCTTAGGACGGGTTAATGAGCAGTTCTTC.

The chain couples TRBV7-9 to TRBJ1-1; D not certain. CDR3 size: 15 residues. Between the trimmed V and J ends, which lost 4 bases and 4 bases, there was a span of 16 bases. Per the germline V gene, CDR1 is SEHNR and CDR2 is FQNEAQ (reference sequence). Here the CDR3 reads CASSSVVGWSTEAFF. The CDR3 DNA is TGTGCCAGCAGCTCCGTTGTCGGGTGGAGCACTGAAGCTTTCTTT.

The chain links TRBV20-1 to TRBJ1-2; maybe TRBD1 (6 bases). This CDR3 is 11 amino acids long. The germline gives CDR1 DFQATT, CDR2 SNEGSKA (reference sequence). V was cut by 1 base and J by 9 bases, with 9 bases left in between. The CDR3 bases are TGCAGTGCTAGAGCACAGGGAAGCTACACCTTC. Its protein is CSARAQGSYTF.

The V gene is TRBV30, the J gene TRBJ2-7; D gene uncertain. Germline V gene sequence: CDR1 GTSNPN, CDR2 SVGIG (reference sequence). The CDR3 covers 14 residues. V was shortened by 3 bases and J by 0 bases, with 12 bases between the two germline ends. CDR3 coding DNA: TGTGCCTGGAGCGAATCTTATAGCTCCTACGAGCAGTACTTC. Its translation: CAWSESYSSYEQYF.

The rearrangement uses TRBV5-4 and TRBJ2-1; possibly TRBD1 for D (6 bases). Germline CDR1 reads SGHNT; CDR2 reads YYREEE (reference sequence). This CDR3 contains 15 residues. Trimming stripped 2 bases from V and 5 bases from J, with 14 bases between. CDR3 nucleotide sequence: TGTGCCAGCAGCTTAATAGGGACACAAGACAATGAGCAGTTCTTC. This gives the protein CASSLIGTQDNEQFF.

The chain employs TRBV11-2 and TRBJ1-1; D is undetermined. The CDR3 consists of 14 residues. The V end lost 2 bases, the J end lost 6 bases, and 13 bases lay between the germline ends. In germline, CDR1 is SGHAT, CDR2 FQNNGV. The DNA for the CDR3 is TGTGCCAGCAGCTTACCCCCCCCGAGATCTGAAGCTTTCTTT. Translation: CASSLPPPRSEAFF. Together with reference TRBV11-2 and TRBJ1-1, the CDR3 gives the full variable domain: EAGVAQSPRYKIIEKRQSVAFWCNPISGHATLYWYQQILGQGPKLLIQFQNNGVVDDSQLPKDRFSAERLKGVDSTLKIQPAKLEDSAVYLCASSLPPPRSEAFFGQGTRLTVV.

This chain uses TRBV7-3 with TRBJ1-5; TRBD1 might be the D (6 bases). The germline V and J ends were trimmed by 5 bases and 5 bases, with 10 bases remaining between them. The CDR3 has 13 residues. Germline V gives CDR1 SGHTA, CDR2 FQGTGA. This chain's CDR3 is CASSQDSDQPQHF. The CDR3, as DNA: TGTGCCAGCAGCCAGGACAGCGATCAGCCCCAGCATTTT.

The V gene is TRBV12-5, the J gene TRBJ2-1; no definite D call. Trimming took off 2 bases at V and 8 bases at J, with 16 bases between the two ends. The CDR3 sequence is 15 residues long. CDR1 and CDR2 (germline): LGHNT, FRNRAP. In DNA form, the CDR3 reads TGTGCTAGTGGTTTGTACGCTAATGAGGTCCATGAGCAGTTCTTC. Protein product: CASGLYANEVHEQFF.

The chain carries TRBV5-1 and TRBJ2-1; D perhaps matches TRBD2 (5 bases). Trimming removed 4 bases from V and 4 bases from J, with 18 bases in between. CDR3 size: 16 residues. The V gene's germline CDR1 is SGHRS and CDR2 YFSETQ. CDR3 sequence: CASSPDYLTGYNEQFF. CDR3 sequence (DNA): TGCGCCAGCAGCCCAGACTATCTCACTGGGTACAATGAGCAGTTCTTC.

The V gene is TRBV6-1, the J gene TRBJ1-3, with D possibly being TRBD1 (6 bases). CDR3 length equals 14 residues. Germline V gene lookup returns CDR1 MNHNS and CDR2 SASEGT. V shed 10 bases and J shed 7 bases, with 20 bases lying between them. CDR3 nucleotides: TGTGCCAATTTTACCTGGGACATCCGGAACACCATATATTTT. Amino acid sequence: CANFTWDIRNTIYF.

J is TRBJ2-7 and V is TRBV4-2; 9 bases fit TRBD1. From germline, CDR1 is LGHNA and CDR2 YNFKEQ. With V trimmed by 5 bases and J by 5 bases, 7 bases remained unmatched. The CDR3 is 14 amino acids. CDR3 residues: CASSWTGDYNEQYF. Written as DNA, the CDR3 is TGTGCCAGCAGCTGGACAGGGGATTACAACGAGCAGTACTTC.

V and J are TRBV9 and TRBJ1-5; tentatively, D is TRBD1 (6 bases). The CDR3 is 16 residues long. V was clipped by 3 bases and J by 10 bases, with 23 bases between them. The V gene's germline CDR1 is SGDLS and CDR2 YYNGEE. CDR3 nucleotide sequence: TGTGCCAGCAGCGGACGGGGGGGACATTTTCTTCAACCCCAGCATTTT. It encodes CASSGRGGHFLQPQHF.

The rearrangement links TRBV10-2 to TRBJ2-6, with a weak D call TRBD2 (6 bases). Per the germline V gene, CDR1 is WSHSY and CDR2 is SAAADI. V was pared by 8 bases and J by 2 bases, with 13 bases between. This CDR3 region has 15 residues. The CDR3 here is CASLGGQAGANVLTF. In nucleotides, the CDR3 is TGCGCCAGCCTGGGGGGTCAGGCTGGGGCCAACGTCCTGACTTTC.

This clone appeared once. This CDR3 is CASSFTDTQYF. The CDR3 DNA follows: TGTGCCAGCTCCTTCACAGATACGCAGTATTTT. V usage is TRBV2 and J usage is TRBJ2-3; D is ambiguous. In germline, CDR1 is SNHLY, CDR2 FYNNEI. CDR3 length: 11 residues. Trimming removed 8 bases at V and 2 bases at J, with 5 bases between.

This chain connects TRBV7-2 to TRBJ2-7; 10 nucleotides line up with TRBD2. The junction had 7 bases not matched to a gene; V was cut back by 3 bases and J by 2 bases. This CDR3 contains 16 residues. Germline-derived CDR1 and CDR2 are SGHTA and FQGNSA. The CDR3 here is CASSLVSGRNPYEQYF. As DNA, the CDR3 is TGTGCCAGCAGCTTGGTTAGCGGGAGGAATCCCTACGAGCAGTACTTC.

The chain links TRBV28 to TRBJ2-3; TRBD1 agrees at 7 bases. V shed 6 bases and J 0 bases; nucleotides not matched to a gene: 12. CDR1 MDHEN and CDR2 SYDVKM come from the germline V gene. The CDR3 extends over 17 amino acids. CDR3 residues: CASSIPGQILSTDTQYF. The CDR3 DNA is TGTGCCAGCAGCATCCCGGGACAGATTTTAAGCACAGATACGCAGTATTTT.

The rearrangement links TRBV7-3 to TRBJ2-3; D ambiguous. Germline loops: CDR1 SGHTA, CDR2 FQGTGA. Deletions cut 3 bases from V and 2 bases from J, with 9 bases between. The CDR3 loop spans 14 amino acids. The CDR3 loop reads CASSLAQHTDTQYF. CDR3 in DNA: TGTGCCAGCAGCTTGGCACAGCACACAGATACGCAGTATTTT.

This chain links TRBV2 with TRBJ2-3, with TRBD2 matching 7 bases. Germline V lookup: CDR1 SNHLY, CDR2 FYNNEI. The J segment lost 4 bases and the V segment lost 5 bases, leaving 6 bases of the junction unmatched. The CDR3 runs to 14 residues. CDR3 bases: TGTGCCAGCAGTTATAGACTAGCCCCAGATACGCAGTATTTT. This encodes CASSYRLAPDTQYF.

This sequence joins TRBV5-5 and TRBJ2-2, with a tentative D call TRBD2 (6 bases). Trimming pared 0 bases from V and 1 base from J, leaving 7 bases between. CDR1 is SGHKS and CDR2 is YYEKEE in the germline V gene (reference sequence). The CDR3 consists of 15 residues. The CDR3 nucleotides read TGTGCCAGCAGCTTGGAGGGACTGAACACCGGGGAGCTGTTTTTT. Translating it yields CASSLEGLNTGELFF.

CDR3 nucleotides: TGTGCCAGCAGGAAGGGGGCAGGGGACCTAGGGAACACTGAAGCTTTCTTT. It codes for CASRKGAGDLGNTEAFF. The J gene is TRBJ1-1, the V gene TRBV2; 7 nucleotides agree with TRBD1. This CDR3 is built from 17 residues. From germline, CDR1 is SNHLY and CDR2 FYNNEI. Unmatched junction bases numbered 14, after V lost 6 bases and J lost 1 base.

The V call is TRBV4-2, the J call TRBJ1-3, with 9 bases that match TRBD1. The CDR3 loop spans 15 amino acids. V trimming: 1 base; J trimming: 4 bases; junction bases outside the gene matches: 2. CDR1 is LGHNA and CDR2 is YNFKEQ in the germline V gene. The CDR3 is CASSQGGQGGNTIYF. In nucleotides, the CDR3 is TGTGCCAGCAGCCAAGGTGGACAGGGGGGAAACACCATATATTTT.

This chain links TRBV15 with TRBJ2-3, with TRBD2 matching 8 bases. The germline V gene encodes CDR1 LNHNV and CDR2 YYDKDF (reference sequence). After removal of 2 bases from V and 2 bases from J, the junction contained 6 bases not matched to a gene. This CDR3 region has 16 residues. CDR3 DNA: TGTGCCACCAGCAGACCTACTAGCGGAACCACAGATACGCAGTATTTT. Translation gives CATSRPTSGTTDTQYF.

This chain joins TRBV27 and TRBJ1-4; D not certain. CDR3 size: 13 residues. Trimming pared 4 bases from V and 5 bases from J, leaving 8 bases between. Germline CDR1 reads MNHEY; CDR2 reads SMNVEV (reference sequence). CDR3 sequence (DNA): TGTGCCAGCAGTTACCGGGAGAATGAAAAACTGTTTTTT. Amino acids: CASSYRENEKLFF.

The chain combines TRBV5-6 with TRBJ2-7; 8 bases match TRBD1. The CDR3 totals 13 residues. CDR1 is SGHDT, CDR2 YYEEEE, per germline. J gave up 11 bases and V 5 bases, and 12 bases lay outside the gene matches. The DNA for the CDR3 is TGTGCCAGCAGGGTGCAGGGGGCCCTCTCGGAGTACTTC. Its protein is CASRVQGALSEYF.

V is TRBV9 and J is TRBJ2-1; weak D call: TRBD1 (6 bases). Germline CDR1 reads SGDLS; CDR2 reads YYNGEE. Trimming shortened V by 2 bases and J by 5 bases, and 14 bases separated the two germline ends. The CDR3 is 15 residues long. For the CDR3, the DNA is TGTGCCAGCAGCGTTTTCTGGACAGAGAACAATGAGCAGTTCTTC. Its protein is CASSVFWTENNEQFF.

This chain's CDR3 is CSVSFLEGLANEQYF. The CDR3 DNA sequence: TGCAGCGTTTCCTTCCTAGAGGGACTAGCTAACGAGCAGTACTTC. The V call is TRBV29-1, the J call TRBJ2-7, with 9 bases fitting TRBD2. V lost 5 bases and J lost 5; bases outside the gene matches: 13. CDR1 SQVTM and CDR2 ANQGSEA come from the germline V gene. CDR3 length: 15 amino acids.

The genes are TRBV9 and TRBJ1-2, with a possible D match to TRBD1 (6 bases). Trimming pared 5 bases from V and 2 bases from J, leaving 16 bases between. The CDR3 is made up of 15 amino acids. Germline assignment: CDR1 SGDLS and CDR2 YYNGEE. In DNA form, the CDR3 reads TGTGCCAGCAGTTTTAGTACAGGGACCAACTATGGCTACACCTTC. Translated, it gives CASSFSTGTNYGYTF.